This TCR beta chain comes out of a study of T cell responses to AZD1222 COVID-19 vaccine. Notes on the study in general: The study found vaccine-associated CD4 TCRs spanning spike, dominant at 160-218 and 743-854. Of spike-specific TCRs, nearly half reportedly target regions left unmutated in variants. Baseline seropositives among AZD1222 recipients totaled only six or seven.

The protocol was immunoSEQ multiplex PCR, while the TCRdb copy is restricted to in-frame clones and leaves out a portion. The table shows around 100,000 clones, with roughly 90% occurring only once. The germline CDR1 and CDR2 sequences are SGHNT and YYREEE (reference sequence). The CDR3 runs 17 residues. V dropped 0 bases and J dropped 0; count of bases not matched to a gene: 2. This clone was picked up one time. Its antigen is as yet unknown. This TCR derives from an adult in good health. J is TRBJ1-3 and V is TRBV5-4; the match to TRBD1 covers 11 bases. Sequenced material: peripheral blood, taken on day 0 of AZD1222 vaccination. The CDR3 loop is CASSLGTGGLSGNTIYF. The CDR3 DNA reads as TGTGCCAGCAGCTTGGGGACAGGGGGCCTCTCTGGAAACACCATATATTTT.